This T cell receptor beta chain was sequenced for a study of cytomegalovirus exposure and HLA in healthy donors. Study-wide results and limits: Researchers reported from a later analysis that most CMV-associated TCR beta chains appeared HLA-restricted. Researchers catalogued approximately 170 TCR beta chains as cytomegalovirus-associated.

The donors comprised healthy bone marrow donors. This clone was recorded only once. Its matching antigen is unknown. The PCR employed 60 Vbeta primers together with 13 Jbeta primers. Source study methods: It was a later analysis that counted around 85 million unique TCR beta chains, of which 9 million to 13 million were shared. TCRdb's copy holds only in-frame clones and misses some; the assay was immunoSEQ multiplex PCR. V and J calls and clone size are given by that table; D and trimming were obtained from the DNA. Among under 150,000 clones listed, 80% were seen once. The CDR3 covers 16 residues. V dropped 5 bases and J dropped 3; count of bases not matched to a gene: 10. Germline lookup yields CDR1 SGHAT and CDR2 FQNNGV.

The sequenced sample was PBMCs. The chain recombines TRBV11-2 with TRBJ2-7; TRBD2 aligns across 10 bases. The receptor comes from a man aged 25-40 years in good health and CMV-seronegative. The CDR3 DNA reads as TGTGCCAGCAGCCCAGGTACTAGCGGGATCGTCTACGAGCAGTACTTC. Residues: CASSPGTSGIVYEQYF.